This T cell receptor (beta chain) was observed in a study of blood T cells in healthy people across ages (dated by TCRdb to the mid-2010s). Context from the whole study: Template switching captured roughly one uniquely barcoded TCR beta cDNA molecule per two T cells in model experiments. To avoid experimental bias, donors of different ages were distributed randomly across sequencing lanes. Using deep sequencing normalized with unique cDNA molecular identifiers, the study measured how TCR beta repertoire diversity changes with age. The donors were divided into four age groups: young (average approximately 16 years), middle-aged (over 35), aged (approximately 62) and long-lived (around 87). The study analyzed two additional independent replicas of 1 million unique cDNA reads from the same blood draw for two donors, one aged 18 to 30 and one aged 80 or older. The research as a whole found: There was a strong correlation between observed TCR beta diversity and the percentage of naive T cells measured by flow cytometry. As age increased, observed TCR beta diversity per million T cells dropped in a roughly linear way, and a significant reduction was already evident by age 40. Compared with the aged group, more naive CD4+ T cells, fewer expanded clones and increased TCR diversity were shown by the long-lived group, suggesting age selection. Donor CMV infection status was unknown, potentially confounding age-related changes in expanded clonotypes. Bulk unsorted PBMC profiling prevented conclusive comparison of naive and antigen-experienced compartments. Total diversity estimates from one million sequenced T cells were considered lower bounds and underestimates.

Trimming takes 6 bases off V and 4 bases off J; junction bases not matched to a gene: 12. From its cysteine to its phenylalanine, the CDR3 spans 16 amino acids. CDR3 DNA only is kept here, 48 bases in frame from base 1. CDR1 and CDR2 are read off the germline V gene as MNHEY and SVGEGT. Donors were a few dozen systemically healthy Caucasian individuals from Russia aged roughly 6 to 90 years. Ten milliliters of peripheral blood were collected from each donor into EDTA-treated Vacutainer tubes. Ficoll-Paque density-gradient centrifugation was used to isolate PBMCs, with at least 7 million per sample. Total RNA was extracted from PBMCs with Trizol reagent, with at least 5 micrograms obtained per sample. For every donor, flow cytometry on a PBMC aliquot measured the percentage of naive CD45RAhigh/CD27high T cells. The library was generated by 5' RACE. These reads were obtained on an Illumina HiSeq 2500. The second PCR ran for roughly 6 to 11 cycles and used a J-beta primer mix along with a sample-barcoded 5' primer. Each TCR beta cDNA molecule received a unique molecular identifier from a template-switch 5' adaptor carrying 12 random nucleotides. At least 3 million CDR3-containing paired-end reads were obtained from each sample. The Mint cDNA synthesis kit, primed by a TRBC-specific oligonucleotide, was used to synthesize first-strand cDNA from all RNA. All cDNA was treated with uracil-DNA glycosylase and then went through a first 18-cycle PCR with the universal primers M1SS and BC2_uni_R. The study's processing was this. Normalization of each sample was performed by random selection of 1 million high-quality reads, each carrying a distinct molecular identifier. Instead of being binned into consensus sequences, reads with shared molecular identifiers were discarded. MiTCR, set to a Q25 quality threshold and the strictest error-elimination algorithm, was used for CDR3 identification, clonotype clustering and error correction. A nonparametric unseen species model with Euler transformation was used to estimate lower-bound total TCR beta diversity. The raw public reads went through TCRdb reprocessing: fastp at Q25, MiXCR clone calling, in-frame beta chains kept. Each CDR3 protein appears once, grouped with its most common genes and DNA. The V and J calls, along with clone size, are taken from TCRdb and not from the paper's own processing. This sample lists around 870,000 distinct CDR3 sequences; 29% were detected once. In total, the top ten clones hold 15% to 20% of the sample.

This clonotype occurred a few times. Its antigen remains unidentified. No much larger clonotype is one base removed from it; base qualities were not supplied. Sequencing was carried out using blood. The rearrangement joined TRBV6-2 or TRBV6-3 to TRBJ2-7; 10 bases in the junction line up with TRBD1. The TCR originated in an elderly woman in good health. The nucleotide sequence reads as follows: TGTGCCAGCAGGACTGACAGGGGGCAGAGTGGTTACGAGCAGTACTTC. Its translation reads: CASRTDRGQSGYEQYF.